The 16 T cell receptor beta chains below come from one sample, sequenced in a study of shared clonotypes between healthy human individuals. Generated by immunoSEQ multiplex PCR, the TCRdb table keeps only in-frame clones and is missing some. The table has millions of clones, roughly 94% seen once. Terminally differentiated effector memory CD45RA+ cells were excluded from the naive CD8 cells, which were CD45RO-negative and positively selected for CCR7. Material for sequencing was naive CD8+ T cells sorted from blood. The receptors originated from a man aged 18 to 30 in good health.

CDR3 coding DNA: TGTGCCAGCAGCCGCGCCGGGACGGGGAACACTGAAGCTTTCTTT. This codes for CASSRAGTGNTEAFF. This chain links TRBV7-6 with TRBJ1-1; perhaps TRBD1 as D (5 bases). In germline, CDR1 is SGHVS, CDR2 FNYEAQ. Trimming removed 5 bases from V and 1 base from J, with 14 bases in between. The CDR3 has 15 amino acids.

CDR3 protein: CASSLVGLAGEYEQYF. In DNA, the CDR3 is TGTGCCAGCAGCTTAGTGGGACTAGCGGGAGAGTACGAGCAGTACTTC. This chain joins TRBV7-9 and TRBJ2-7; TRBD2 agrees at 14 bases. The CDR3 runs to 16 residues. The V gene's germline CDR1 is SEHNR and CDR2 FQNEAQ (reference sequence). V was pared by 1 base and J by 4 bases, with 3 bases of the junction left unmatched. The complete variable domain, with remaining parts taken from reference TRBV7-9 and TRBJ2-7, reads DTGVSQNPRHKITKRGQNVTFRCDPISEHNRLYWYRQTLGQGPEFLTYFQNEAQLEKSRLLSDRFSAERPKGSFSTLEIQRTEQGDSAMYLCASSLVGLAGEYEQYFGPGTRLTVT.

The gene calls are TRBV6-1 and TRBJ1-1, with D uncertain. The V end was cut by 6 bases, the J end by 7 bases, with 15 bases between. Germline V CDR1 and CDR2: MNHNS, SASEGT. The CDR3 is made up of 13 amino acids. The CDR3 DNA reads as TGTGCCAGCAGGGACTTCAGGTTGGGTGAAGCTTTCTTT. Its translation is CASRDFRLGEAFF.

The chain joins TRBV7-9 to TRBJ1-2; D is undetermined. Trimming cost V 0 bases and J 3 bases, with 8 bases left between them. The CDR3 contains 14 residues. CDR1 and CDR2 (germline): SEHNR, FQNEAQ (reference sequence). The CDR3 spells CASSLAREDYGYTF. In nucleotides, the CDR3 is TGTGCCAGCAGCTTAGCGAGGGAGGACTATGGCTACACCTTC.

The gene calls are TRBV18 and TRBJ1-1, with D possibly matching TRBD1 (6 bases). Trimming took 3 bases from V and 1 from J, leaving 15 bases between them. This CDR3 is 16 amino acids long. Germline assignment: CDR1 KGHSH and CDR2 LQKENI. The CDR3 spells CASSPSDRPWNTEAFF. For the CDR3, the DNA is TGTGCCAGCTCACCCTCAGACAGGCCTTGGAACACTGAAGCTTTCTTT.

The genes are TRBV5-5 and TRBJ2-7; D remains unclear. CDR3 length: 12 residues. Trimming pared 1 base from V and 7 bases from J, leaving 9 bases between. Germline values: CDR1 SGHKS, CDR2 YYEKEE (reference sequence). CDR3 coding DNA: TGTGCCAGCAGCTTGACTACTGTGGAGCAGTACTTC. This gives the protein CASSLTTVEQYF.

The chain couples TRBV13 to TRBJ2-1, with TRBD2 matching over 9 bases. Per the germline V gene, CDR1 is PRHDT and CDR2 is FYEKMQ (reference sequence). Trimming removed 1 base from V and 9 bases from J; junction bases left unmatched: 10. There are 16 residues in the CDR3. The CDR3 sequence: CASSLVGAGGHGEQFF. DNA of the CDR3: TGTGCCAGCAGCTTAGTAGGAGCGGGGGGTCACGGTGAGCAGTTCTTC.

This rearrangement joins TRBV6-1 to TRBJ1-1; 7 positions match TRBD1. Germline-derived CDR1 and CDR2 are MNHNS and SASEGT. The V and J ends lost 3 bases and 0 bases, in that order; junction bases with no gene match: 7. CDR3 length: 16 residues. CDR3 amino acids: CASSESLGQLNTEAFF. DNA for the CDR3: TGTGCCAGCAGTGAGTCTTTGGGACAGCTGAACACTGAAGCTTTCTTT.

On this clone itself: The identical CDR3 is also encoded by other nucleotide sequences in the sample. The chain joins TRBV19 to TRBJ1-1, with D maybe TRBD1 (5 bases). The length of the CDR3 is 13 residues. The ends were cut back, 2 bases at V and 4 bases at J, with 8 bases in the middle. Germline assignment: CDR1 LNHDA and CDR2 SQIVND (reference sequence). CDR3 DNA: TGTGCCAGTAGTATATCCAGGGTCACTGAAGCTTTCTTT. It specifies CASSISRVTEAFF.

The chain employs TRBV2 and TRBJ1-2, with D maybe TRBD1 (5 bases). CDR1 is SNHLY and CDR2 is FYNNEI in the germline V gene. The CDR3 totals 13 residues. V gave up 10 bases and J gave up 8 bases, with 20 bases separating them. The CDR3 spells CATQEGYQRGYTF. The CDR3 DNA reads TGTGCCACCCAAGAGGGGTACCAGCGGGGCTACACCTTC.

The chain has TRBV9 and TRBJ1-3; weak D call: TRBD1 (5 bases). CDR1 is SGDLS and CDR2 is YYNGEE in the germline V gene. The CDR3 has 17 residues. Trimming took 3 bases from V and 4 from J, leaving 20 bases between them. The CDR3 coding sequence is TGTGCCAGCAGCGCGGAGGGGACTCCCCATCTGGGAAACACCATATATTTT. Its translation is CASSAEGTPHLGNTIYF.

The J gene is TRBJ1-1, the V gene TRBV5-4; 10 bases align to TRBD1. Germline V gives CDR1 SGHNT, CDR2 YYREEE (reference sequence). J lost 0 bases, V lost 10 bases, and 6 bases had no gene match. CDR3 size: 14 residues. CDR3 nucleotide sequence: TGTGCCTGGAAGACAGGGGGCCTGAACACTGAAGCTTTCTTT. This gives the protein CAWKTGGLNTEAFF. The whole variable domain, filled in from reference TRBV5-4 and TRBJ1-1, reads ETGVTQSPTHLIKTRGQQVTLRCSSQSGHNTVSWYQQALGQGPQFIFQYYREEENGRGNFPPRFSGLQFPNYSSELNVNALELDDSALYLCAWKTGGLNTEAFFGQGTRLTVV.

As to this clone: At the DNA level, this CDR3 is encoded by other sequences in the same sample as well. V is TRBV27 and J is TRBJ1-1; the D gene is possibly TRBD1 (6 bases). The CDR3 has 14 amino acids. The germline CDR1 and CDR2 sequences are MNHEY and SMNVEV (reference sequence). With 6 bases removed from V and 1 base from J, the gap between germline ends came to 12 bases. The CDR3 DNA reads TGTGCCAGCAGGGTACAGGGTGGGAACACTGAAGCTTTCTTT. This encodes CASRVQGGNTEAFF.

This rearrangement joins TRBV9 to TRBJ2-5; D not certain. Germline loops: CDR1 SGDLS, CDR2 YYNGEE. V was cut by 0 bases and J by 4 bases, with 7 bases left in between. The CDR3 runs 13 residues. In DNA, the CDR3 is TGTGCCAGCAGCGTAGATTCGGCAGAGACCCAGTACTTC. Translated: CASSVDSAETQYF.

V gene TRBV6-1 combines with J gene TRBJ1-2, with TRBD1 matching over 8 bases. Per germline, CDR1 MNHNS and CDR2 SASEGT. The CDR3 consists of 16 residues. V dropped 2 bases and J dropped 5; count of bases not matched to a gene: 10. The CDR3 loop reads CASSEMGTGYSYGYTF. CDR3 nucleotides: TGTGCCAGCAGTGAAATGGGGACAGGTTATTCGTATGGCTACACCTTC.

This CDR3 reads CASKRGEDTDTQYF. The CDR3 DNA reads as TGCGCCAGCAAGAGGGGGGAGGACACAGATACGCAGTATTTT. The chain employs TRBV5-1 and TRBJ2-3; D is perhaps TRBD1 or TRBD2 (6 bases each). This CDR3 has 14 amino acids. Germline V gene lookup returns CDR1 SGHRS and CDR2 YFSETQ. Trimming took off 6 bases at V and 2 bases at J, with 13 bases between the two ends.